This TCR beta chain derives from a study of blood T cell repertoires in COVID-19. In the original analysis: Amplification of reference gene primers was used by the study to estimate nucleated cell counts. Clones were read by immunoSEQ multiplex PCR, and TCRdb kept only the in-frame ones, dropping some. The DNA was the basis for D and trimming; V, J and clone size are from that table. The repertoire has hundreds of thousands of clones, approximately 90% of them found once; the top ten carry 2% to 2.5%. This clone was seen a single time. The receptor comes from a woman in her sixties in a cohort exposed to, infected with or recovered from COVID-19 (not recorded which). Material for sequencing was PBMCs or T cells enriched from blood (not recorded which).

CDR3 bases: TGTGCCAGCAGGGGCGAGATTCAGCCCCAGCATTTT. It encodes CASRGEIQPQHF. The V and J genes are TRBV28 and TRBJ1-5; D remains unclear. Per the germline V gene, CDR1 is MDHEN and CDR2 is SYDVKM. This CDR3 has 12 residues. The V end was cut by 6 bases, the J end by 6 bases, with 9 bases between.